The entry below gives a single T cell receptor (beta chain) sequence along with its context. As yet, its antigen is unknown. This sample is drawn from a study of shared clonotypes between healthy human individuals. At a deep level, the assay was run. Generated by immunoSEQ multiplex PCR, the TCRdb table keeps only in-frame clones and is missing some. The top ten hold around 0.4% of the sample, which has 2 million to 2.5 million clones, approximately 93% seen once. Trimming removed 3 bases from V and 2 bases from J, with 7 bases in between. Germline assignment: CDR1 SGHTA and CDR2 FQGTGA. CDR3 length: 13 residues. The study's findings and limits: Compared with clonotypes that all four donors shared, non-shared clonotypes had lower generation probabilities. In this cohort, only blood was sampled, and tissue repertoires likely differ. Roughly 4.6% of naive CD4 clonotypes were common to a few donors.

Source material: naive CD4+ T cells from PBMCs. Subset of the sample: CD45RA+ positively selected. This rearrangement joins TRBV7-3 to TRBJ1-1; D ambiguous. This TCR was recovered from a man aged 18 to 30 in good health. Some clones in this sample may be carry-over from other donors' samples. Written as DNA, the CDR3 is TGTGCCAGCAGCTTTGCAGAAAACACTGAAGCTTTCTTT. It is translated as CASSFAENTEAFF.